The present TCR beta chain was sequenced within a study of blood T cell repertoires in COVID-19. Study background: The United States, Italy and Spain provided the acute and convalescent COVID-19 samples. The analysed material was cDNA or gDNA that came from T cells, B-cell-depleted T cells, or PBMCs.

Sequenced by immunoSEQ multiplex PCR; TCRdb stores in-frame clones only, minus some. The sample has around 100,000 clones, around nine tenths seen once; the top ten hold approximately 4.7%. CDR3 length equals 16 residues. Germline CDR1 and CDR2: WNHNN and SYGVQD (reference sequence). Losses at the gene ends were 7 bases for V and 5 bases for J; bases not matched to a gene: 12. This sequence was found in a man aged 40-49 years with acute or convalescent COVID-19. Source material: peripheral blood. The V gene is TRBV10-1, the J gene TRBJ2-2; 8 bases line up with TRBD2. The CDR3 spells CASTHPRRGVTGELFF. The CDR3 nucleotides are TGCGCCAGCACCCACCCCCGGCGGGGGGTAACCGGGGAGCTGTTTTTT.